This T cell receptor beta chain came from a study of shared clonotypes between healthy human individuals. Libraries were prepared by immunoSEQ multiplex PCR; TCRdb keeps only in-frame clonotypes and omits some of them. Of about 2 million clones listed, about 95% are singletons. The CDR3 spans 13 residues. With V trimmed by 5 bases and J by 11 bases, 11 bases remained unmatched. The germline V gene encodes CDR1 PRHDT and CDR2 FYEKMQ (reference sequence). Naive CD8 cells, CD45RO-negative and positively selected for CCR7, excluded terminally differentiated effector memory CD45RA+ cells. The chain is built from TRBV13 and TRBJ1-1; 7 bases line up with TRBD1. Sequenced input: naive CD8+ T cells sorted from blood. The source of this sequence is a man between 18 and 29 years old in good health. The CDR3 sequence is CASSPTPGGDAFF. The CDR3, as DNA: TGTGCCAGCAGCCCCACGCCAGGGGGGGACGCTTTCTTT.